Following are 18 T cell receptor beta chains from one sample sequenced in a study of STAT5B mutations in CD4+ large granular lymphocyte leukemia (dated by TCRdb to between 2020 and 2023). Libraries were constructed by the immunoSEQ multiplex PCR assay. TCRdb retrieved this table from immuneACCESS and kept in-frame rearrangements only. Not all clones are present; in checked studies, unresolved V genes account for under half, and no reason is known for the remainder. Here the sample has about 48,000 clones; less than 85% occur a single time. Together, the top ten hold 1.5% to 1.7% of the sample. Sequences were obtained from CD4+ T cells from blood buffy coats. These receptors all come from a human donor in good health.

CDR3 region: CASSALDNPEKLFF. The CDR3 DNA sequence: TGTGCCAGCAGTGCCCTAGACAACCCTGAAAAACTGTTTTTT. The chain combines TRBV2 with TRBJ1-4; D is ambiguous. Germline loops: CDR1 SNHLY, CDR2 FYNNEI. The CDR3 is 14 residues long. Trimming pared 4 bases from V and 7 bases from J, leaving 13 bases between.

The CDR3 sequence: CAISPGQGTYGYTF. The CDR3 nucleotides are TGTGCCATCAGCCCGGGACAGGGCACTTATGGCTACACCTTC. This chain uses TRBV10-3 with TRBJ1-2, with 9 nucleotides matching TRBD1. V dropped 6 bases and J dropped 5; count of bases not matched to a gene: 7. CDR3 size: 14 residues. Looked up from germline, CDR1 is ENHRY and CDR2 is SYGVKD.

The chain has TRBV18 and TRBJ1-2; D unclear. The V and J ends lost 2 bases and 6 bases respectively, with 7 bases between them. This CDR3 has 12 residues. CDR1 is KGHSH and CDR2 is LQKENI in the germline V gene. The CDR3: CASSPTTDGYTF. The CDR3 bases are TGTGCCAGCTCACCAACAACAGATGGCTACACCTTC.

The chain uses TRBV9 and TRBJ1-3, with 10 bases that match TRBD1. Looked up from germline, CDR1 is SGDLS and CDR2 is YYNGEE. The CDR3 is 18 residues long. V lost 4 bases to trimming and J lost 0 bases; unmatched junction nucleotides: 10. The DNA of the CDR3 is TGTGCCAGCAGCCTGGAGACGGGACAGGGGCTCTCTGGAAACACCATATATTTT. It yields the protein CASSLETGQGLSGNTIYF. Looking up the rest from reference TRBV9 and TRBJ1-3 gives the full variable domain: DSGVTQTPKHLITATGQRVTLRCSPRSGDLSVYWYQQSLDQGLQFLIQYYNGEERAKGNILERFSAQQFPDLHSELNLSSLELGDSALYFCASSLETGQGLSGNTIYFGEGSWLTVV.

J is TRBJ2-3 and V is TRBV7-2; D remains unclear. This CDR3 comprises 13 residues. The germline V and J ends were trimmed by 5 bases and 5 bases, with 11 bases remaining between them. Germline CDR1 reads SGHTA; CDR2 reads FQGNSA. The CDR3 spells CASSGPAVDTQYF. The CDR3 nucleotides read TGTGCCAGCAGCGGCCCTGCCGTAGATACGCAGTATTTT.

In nucleotides, the CDR3 is TGTGCCAGCAGTTACTCTTCATTCATGAACACTGAAGCTTTCTTT. Translating it yields CASSYSSFMNTEAFF. The V and J genes are TRBV6-5 and TRBJ1-1, with no clear D. The CDR3 extends over 15 amino acids. The germline gives CDR1 MNHEY, CDR2 SVGAGI. Between the trimmed V and J ends, which lost 0 bases and 0 bases, there was a span of 8 bases.

The chain uses TRBV7-9 and TRBJ2-5; 9 bases are shared with TRBD1. The length of the CDR3 is 18 residues. Germline trimming cut 2 bases from V and 1 base from J; bases unmatched to any gene: 11. Germline V gene sequence: CDR1 SEHNR, CDR2 FQNEAQ (reference sequence). CDR3 loop: CASSLFLDRGVSQETQYF. The CDR3 DNA reads TGTGCCAGCAGCTTATTCCTCGACAGGGGGGTATCCCAAGAGACCCAGTACTTC. Based on the CDR3 plus reference TRBV7-9 and TRBJ2-5, the full variable domain is DTGVSQNPRHKITKRGQNVTFRCDPISEHNRLYWYRQTLGQGPEFLTYFQNEAQLEKSRLLSDRFSAERPKGSFSTLEIQRTEQGDSAMYLCASSLFLDRGVSQETQYFGPGTRLLVL.

The chain employs TRBV6-5 and TRBJ2-7; D is possibly TRBD1 (6 bases). CDR1 and CDR2 from the germline V gene are MNHEY and SVGAGI. CDR3 length: 16 amino acids. The V gene lost 0 bases and the J gene lost 2 bases, with 14 bases spanning the gap. The CDR3 bases are TGTGCCAGCAGTTACTCTGCCAGGGGTATGCCCTACGAGCAGTACTTC. Its protein is CASSYSARGMPYEQYF.

The chain couples TRBV19 to TRBJ2-2, with D hard to call. The germline V and J ends were trimmed by 5 bases and 1 base, with 8 bases remaining between them. This CDR3 has 14 residues. CDR1 and CDR2 (germline): LNHDA, SQIVND (reference sequence). CDR3 sequence: CASSVSGNTGELFF. The DNA of the CDR3 is TGTGCCAGTAGTGTCTCAGGGAACACCGGGGAGCTGTTTTTT.

V and J are TRBV10-3 and TRBJ2-1, with D maybe TRBD2 (6 bases). The CDR3 has 17 amino acids. Germline-derived CDR1 and CDR2 are ENHRY and SYGVKD. Trimming left V 2 bases short and J 5 bases short, with 19 bases between. This CDR3 is CAISEGDSASADNEQFF. The CDR3 DNA is TGTGCCATCAGTGAGGGGGACTCGGCCTCCGCCGACAATGAGCAGTTCTTC.

This clone is termed medium-sized. Other nucleotide sequences from this sample produce the same CDR3. V and J are TRBV11-2 and TRBJ1-2; 8 nucleotides agree with TRBD1. The trim removed 1 base at V and 7 bases at J, leaving 2 bases unmatched. The CDR3 is 13 amino acids. Germline-derived CDR1 and CDR2 are SGHAT and FQNNGV. CDR3 DNA sequence: TGTGCCAGCAGCTTAGGACAGGGGTCTGGCTACACCTTC. Its protein product is CASSLGQGSGYTF.

The gene calls are TRBV5-6 and TRBJ2-5, with 8 positions matching TRBD2. In germline, CDR1 is SGHDT, CDR2 YYEEEE. Trimming cost V 1 base and J 5 bases; bases outside gene matches: 10. This CDR3 is built from 16 residues. CDR3 sequence reads: CASSLFGREARETQYF. DNA for the CDR3: TGTGCCAGCAGCTTGTTCGGGAGGGAAGCTCGGGAGACCCAGTACTTC.

The chain couples TRBV7-2 to TRBJ1-2; D is possibly TRBD1 (5 bases). V lost 7 bases, J lost 6 bases, and 18 bases lay in between. This CDR3 spans 14 amino acids. Germline CDR1 and CDR2: SGHTA and FQGNSA. CDR3 nucleotide sequence: TGTGCCAGCAATCCCGGGACCTCCGGCCATGGCTACACCTTC. Translation: CASNPGTSGHGYTF.

The genes are TRBV9 and TRBJ2-1; a possible D gene is TRBD1 (6 bases). The germline CDR1 and CDR2 sequences are SGDLS and YYNGEE. V lost 0 bases and J lost 2, with 9 bases in between. This CDR3 has 15 residues. Written as DNA, the CDR3 is TGTGCCAGCAGCGTAGTGACAGGCCCCTACAATGAGCAGTTCTTC. Residues: CASSVVTGPYNEQFF.

The CDR3 loop reads CASSPGLASYNEQFF. The CDR3 DNA sequence: TGTGCCAGCAGTCCCGGACTGGCTTCCTACAATGAGCAGTTCTTC. V usage is TRBV6-5 and J usage is TRBJ2-1; maybe TRBD2 (5 bases). Trimming cost V 5 bases and J 1 base, with 12 bases left between them. CDR3 size: 15 residues. Looked up from germline, CDR1 is MNHEY and CDR2 is SVGAGI.

CDR3 residues: CASSIPGPTSGANVLTF. The CDR3 DNA is TGTGCCAGTAGTATCCCCGGACCGACCTCTGGGGCCAACGTCCTGACTTTC. The V gene is TRBV19, the J gene TRBJ2-6; D gene ambiguous. Germline CDR1 reads LNHDA; CDR2 reads SQIVND (reference sequence). The CDR3 consists of 17 residues. V lost 3 bases and J lost 0, with 12 bases in between. Complete variable domain (other parts from reference TRBV19 and TRBJ2-6): DGGITQSPKYLFRKEGQNVTLSCEQNLNHDAMYWYRQDPGQGLRLIYYSQIVNDFQKGDIAEGYSVSREKKESFPLTVTSAQKNPTAFYLCASSIPGPTSGANVLTFGAGSRLTVL.

The gene calls are TRBV11-2 and TRBJ1-6; tentative D call: TRBD1 (5 bases). The CDR3 totals 12 residues. Trimming stripped 5 bases from V and 9 bases from J, with 8 bases between. Germline CDR1 reads SGHAT; CDR2 reads FQNNGV. The CDR3 is CASSPGFSPLHF. For the CDR3, the DNA is TGTGCCAGCAGCCCAGGGTTTTCACCCCTCCACTTT.

This clone is a singleton in its sample. DNA of the CDR3: TGTGCCAGCAGCTTGGGGGGGGGCTGGTACGAGCAGTACTTC. Its protein is CASSLGGGWYEQYF. This rearrangement joins TRBV7-2 to TRBJ2-7; D may be TRBD2 (7 bases). The V gene lost 3 bases and the J gene lost 4 bases, with 13 bases spanning the gap. Germline lookup yields CDR1 SGHTA and CDR2 FQGNSA. The CDR3 loop spans 14 amino acids.